The entry below describes one T cell receptor (beta chain). This clonotype was picked up one time. Its cognate antigen has yet to be identified. Base qualities are missing; no much larger clone stands one base away. The entry originates in a study of blood T cells in healthy people across ages (dated by TCRdb to between 2014 and 2016). About the investigation overall: In model experiments, template switching captured about one uniquely barcoded TCR beta cDNA molecule for every two T cells. Using deep sequencing normalized with unique cDNA molecular identifiers, the study measured how TCR beta repertoire diversity changes with age. Four age groups were formed from the donors: young (average roughly 15 years), middle-aged (approximately 41), aged (approximately 60) and long-lived (roughly 88). To avoid experimental bias, donors of different ages were spread randomly across the sequencing lanes. The study analyzed two additional independent replicas of 1 million unique cDNA reads from the same blood draw for two donors, one aged 18 to 29 and one aged 80 or older. The paper as a whole reports these results and caveats: As age increased, observed TCR beta diversity per million T cells dropped in a roughly linear way, and a significant reduction was already evident by age 40. Compared with the aged group, the long-lived group had more naive CD4+ T cells, fewer expanded clones and increased TCR diversity, suggesting age selection. Because donor CMV infection status was unknown, age-related changes in expanded clonotypes were potentially confounded. Estimates of total diversity based on one million sequenced T cells were regarded as lower bounds and as underestimates. A strong correlation was found between observed TCR beta diversity and the percentage of naive T cells measured by flow cytometry. Since profiling was done on bulk unsorted PBMCs, naive and antigen-experienced compartments could not be conclusively compared.

The donors were some 36 Caucasian individuals from Russia, aged roughly 6 to 90 years, who were systemically healthy. Each donor gave ten milliliters of peripheral blood, collected into EDTA-treated Vacutainer tubes. Ficoll-Paque density-gradient centrifugation was used to isolate PBMCs, with at least 6.5 million per sample. Trizol reagent was used to extract total RNA from the PBMCs, yielding at least 5.5 micrograms per sample. The percentages of naive CD45RAhigh/CD27high T cells were determined by flow cytometry on a PBMC aliquot from every donor. The CDR3, cysteine through phenylalanine, is 14 amino acids long. The sequence is cut down to CDR3 DNA, 42 bases in frame from base 1. CDR1 and CDR2 were assigned from the germline V gene as MNHEY and SVGAGI. Germline trimming amounts to 5 bases on V and 10 bases on J, with 9 as the count of junction bases outside the gene matches. Preparation of the library involved 5' RACE. Sequencing instrument: Illumina HiSeq 2500. A second PCR of about 7 to 12 cycles was run with a J-beta primer mix and a sample-barcoded 5' primer. A template-switch 5' adaptor carrying 12 random nucleotides introduced a unique molecular identifier onto each TCR beta cDNA molecule. At least 2.5 million CDR3-containing paired-end reads were obtained from each sample. All of the RNA was converted into first-strand cDNA using the Mint cDNA synthesis kit, with a TRBC-specific oligonucleotide serving as the primer. Following uracil-DNA glycosylase treatment, all cDNA underwent a first 18-cycle PCR with the universal primers M1SS and BC2_uni_R. As for how the authors treated the data: Normalization of each sample was performed by random selection of 1 million high-quality reads, each carrying a distinct molecular identifier. Reads sharing molecular identifiers were discarded rather than binned into consensus sequences. MiTCR, set to a Q25 quality threshold and the strictest error-elimination algorithm, was used for CDR3 identification, clonotype clustering and error correction. A nonparametric unseen species model with Euler transformation was used to estimate lower-bound total TCR beta diversity. TCRdb reprocessing: public reads trimmed at Q25 with fastp, clones called with MiXCR, in-frame beta chains kept. Here each entry gathers all rows of one CDR3 protein and keeps the most common genes and DNA. These V and J calls derive from TCRdb rather than the authors' analysis. This sample is represented by about 970,000 distinct CDR3 sequences; around 54% of them were singletons. The top ten hold roughly a fifth of the sample.

The clonotype comes from a woman aged 55 to 70 in good health. The source material was blood. The rearranged segments are TRBV6-5 and TRBJ2-1; TRBD2 fits 9 bases in the junction. At the DNA level, the sequence is TGTGCCAGCAGTATTACGGGACTAGCTGGGGAGCAGTTCTTC. It translates as CASSITGLAGEQFF.